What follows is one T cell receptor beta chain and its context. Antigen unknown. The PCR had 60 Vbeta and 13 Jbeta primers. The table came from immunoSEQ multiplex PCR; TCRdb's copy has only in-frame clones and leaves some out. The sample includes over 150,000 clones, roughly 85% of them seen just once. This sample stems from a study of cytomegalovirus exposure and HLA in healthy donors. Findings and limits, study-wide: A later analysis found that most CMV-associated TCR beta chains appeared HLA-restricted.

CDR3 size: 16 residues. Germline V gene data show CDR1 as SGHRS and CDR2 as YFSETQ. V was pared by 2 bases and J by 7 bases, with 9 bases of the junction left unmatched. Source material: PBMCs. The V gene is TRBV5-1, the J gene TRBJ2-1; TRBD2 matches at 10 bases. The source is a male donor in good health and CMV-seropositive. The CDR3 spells CASSFGPSGSTNEQFF. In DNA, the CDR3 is TGCGCCAGCAGCTTTGGGCCTAGCGGGAGTACTAATGAGCAGTTCTTC.